This T cell receptor delta chain was documented in a study of γδ T cells in repeated Plasmodium falciparum infection. Study conclusions and caveats: Malian children's Vdelta2-negative repertoires appeared more expanded and less diverse than Australians'.

Vgamma9/Vdelta2+ and Vdelta2-negative gammadelta T cells were flow-sorted from PBMC for bulk sequencing. Deletions cut 0 bases from V and 0 bases from J, with 17 bases between. CDR1 TSWWSYY and CDR2 QGS come from the germline V gene. The length of the CDR3 is 18 residues. TCRdb made new clone calls on the multiplex PCR reads using CATT. The sample contains around 86,000 delta-chain clones, more than 1.4% of which appear only once. This clone is medium-sized (0.01 to 0.1%) by share. The antigen is undetermined. Other DNA sequences in this specimen translate into the identical CDR3. The sequenced sample consisted of gamma-delta T cells from blood. The chain combines TRDV1 with TRDJ1, with D perhaps matching TRDD3 (6 bases). The clonotype was recovered from a pool of human donors (malaria-infected and uninfected, not separated). CDR3 nucleotide sequence: TGTGCTCTTGGGGAACTAAGAGGACTGGGTCTCCACACCGATAAACTCATCTTT. Amino acid sequence: CALGELRGLGLHTDKLIF.